This T cell receptor beta chain was sequenced in a study of long-term antiretroviral therapy in people with HIV. On this clone: Its target is unknown.

At survey level, the immunoSEQ assay was run in its v3.0 version. Researchers set sequencing to target 40,000-50,000 T-cell genomes per sample. TCRdb's copy holds only in-frame clones and misses some; the assay was immunoSEQ multiplex PCR. The repertoire holds about 31,000 clones, with 80% to 90% as singletons. This CDR3 comprises 13 residues. CDR1 LGHNA and CDR2 YSLEER come from the germline V gene. The trim removed 6 bases at V and 10 bases at J, leaving 6 bases unmatched. Whole-study findings and limits: Increased diversity was seen after ART, yet it remained lower than in transplant donor controls. The range of CDR3 lengths in HIV repertoires proved narrower than that found in controls.

This material consisted of unsorted PBMCs, taken 0.8 years before starting antiretroviral therapy. This receptor was obtained from a man aged 18 to 29 with HIV. The chain has TRBV4-3 and TRBJ1-6; TRBD1 matches at 7 bases. The CDR3 here is CASSRTGDSPLHF. DNA for the CDR3: TGCGCCAGCAGTCGGACAGGCGACTCACCCCTCCACTTT.